A single sample is the source of the 5 T cell receptor beta chains below, sequenced in a study of regulatory T cells in long-lasting Graves disease. Relying on iRepertoire HTBI primers and Arm-PCR of CDR3 regions, the team built TCR beta libraries. Via MiXCR, TCRdb re-called the multiplex PCR reads, giving one row per CDR3 protein. This table holds around 500,000 distinct CDR3 sequences, 13% found once. The sample's time point: newly diagnosed GD, antithyroid drugs for less than 3 months. RNA isolated from PBMCs was used to make the TCR library. The sample also formed part of further work on T cells in Graves' hyperthyroidism and ophthalmopathy.

The specimen was peripheral blood mononuclear cells (PBMCs), collected at new diagnosis, from a patient treated with antithyroid drugs. Receptors were obtained from a man aged 25 to 40 with Graves disease.

This clonotype was seen many times. The CDR3 DNA sequence: TGTGCCAGCAGTGAGGGGGTTGATGAAAAACTGTTTTTT. This gives the protein CASSEGVDEKLFF. The chain uses TRBV6-1 and TRBJ1-4; weak D call: TRBD1 (5 bases). Trimming shortened V by 3 bases and J by 6 bases, and 8 bases separated the two germline ends. Germline assignment: CDR1 MNHNS and CDR2 SASEGT. The CDR3 is 13 amino acids.

This clonotype has a count of ten or more. This chain links TRBV27 with TRBJ1-4, with 7 bases that match TRBD1. V lost 4 bases, J lost 10 bases, and 9 bases stayed unmatched. The length of the CDR3 is 14 residues. The germline CDR1 and CDR2 sequences are MNHEY and SMNVEV (reference sequence). CDR3 in DNA: TGTGCCAGCAGTTCACAGGGGCCCGGTGGAAAACTGTTTTTT. Its translation is CASSSQGPGGKLFF.

Many counts were recorded for this clonotype. The rearrangement links TRBV24-1 to TRBJ2-7; 8 bases agree with TRBD1. The J segment lost 2 bases and the V segment lost 3 bases, leaving 5 bases of the junction unmatched. The germline gives CDR1 KGHDR, CDR2 SFDVKD. The CDR3 contains 15 residues. The CDR3, as DNA: TGTGCCACCAGTGATACAGGGGGACTTACCTACGAGCAGTACTTC. This gives the protein CATSDTGGLTYEQYF.

The table lists this clonotype with a few counts. The rearrangement links TRBV12-3 or TRBV12-4 to TRBJ2-4; D may be TRBD1 (5 bases). This CDR3 comprises 15 residues. Trimming removed 6 bases from V and 0 bases from J, with 12 bases in between. DNA of the CDR3: TGTGCCAGCAGCAGGGATGGTCTAGCCAAAAACATTCAGTACTTC. It translates to CASSRDGLAKNIQYF.

The CDR3 DNA is TGCGCCACCGCGACGGCTAGCGGTTTCAATGAGCAGTTCTTC. This gives the protein CATATASGFNEQFF. The chain joins TRBV10-1 to TRBJ2-1; 7 bases line up with TRBD2. Germline V CDR1 and CDR2: WNHNN, SYGVQD (reference sequence). The CDR3 has 14 residues. J gave up 6 bases and V 10 bases, and 12 bases lay outside the gene matches.